This TCR beta chain comes out of a study of vaccination effects on CD4 cells after COVID-19. Only in-frame clones appear in the TCRdb table, and some are missing; sequencing was by immunoSEQ multiplex PCR. Of tens of thousands of clones listed, more than 60% are singletons. Viral peptide pools were used in the ViraFEST assay to expand antigen-specific CD4+ T cells, and sequencing came afterward. Investigators separated out CD4+ T cells once less than 11 days of culture had passed. Two-dose vaccination with either BNT162b2 or mRNA-1273 was given to the participants. Turning to this clone: Its specificity is not known.

Losses at the gene ends were 7 bases for V and 6 bases for J; bases not matched to a gene: 6. The CDR3 is made up of 13 amino acids. CDR1 MNHEY and CDR2 SVGAGI come from the germline V gene. Broader study findings: Common cold coronaviruses were cross-recognized by only 1 of 255 vaccine-induced clones in healthy vaccinees.

The source of this sequence is a human donor who received a COVID-19 vaccine. The sequenced sample was CD4+ T cells from PBMCs cultured with SARS-CoV-2 spike peptides, obtained after COVID-19 vaccination. The chain uses TRBV6-5 and TRBJ1-5; 7 bases match TRBD1. The CDR3 loop reads CASKGAGGQPQHF. The CDR3 DNA reads TGTGCCAGCAAGGGGGCCGGGGGTCAGCCCCAGCATTTT.